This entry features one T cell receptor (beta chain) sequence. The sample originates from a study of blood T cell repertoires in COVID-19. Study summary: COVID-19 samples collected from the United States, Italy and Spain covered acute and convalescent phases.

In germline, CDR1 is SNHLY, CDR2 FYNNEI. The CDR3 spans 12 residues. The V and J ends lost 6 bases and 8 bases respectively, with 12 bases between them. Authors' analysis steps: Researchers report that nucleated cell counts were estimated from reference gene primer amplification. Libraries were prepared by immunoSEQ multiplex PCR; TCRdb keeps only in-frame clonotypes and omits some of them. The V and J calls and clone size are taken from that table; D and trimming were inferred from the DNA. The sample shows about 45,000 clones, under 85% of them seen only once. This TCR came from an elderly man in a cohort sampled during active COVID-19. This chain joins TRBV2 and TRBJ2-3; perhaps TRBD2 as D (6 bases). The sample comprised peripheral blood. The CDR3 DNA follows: TGTGCCAGCAGGGAGCCCGGGGGTACGCAGTATTTT. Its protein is CASREPGGTQYF.